This T cell receptor (beta chain) was captured by sequencing in a study of PD-1 blockade in mismatch repair-deficient tumors. TCRdb's table, derived via immunoSEQ multiplex PCR, lists solely in-frame clones and lacks some. Among roughly 13,000 clones listed, around 86% were seen once. Of note for this clone: Its antigen is undetermined.

Trimming took 1 base from V and 0 from J, leaving 3 bases between them. CDR3 length: 13 residues. CDR1 and CDR2 (germline): SEHNR, FQNEAQ (reference sequence). The time point here: identical roughly 10-day culture without peptide (control). The rearrangement links TRBV7-9 to TRBJ1-1; no firm D call. The source of this sequence is an adult with mismatch repair-deficient cancer. The source was cells cultured in vitro, collected from a patient treated with pembrolizumab. The CDR3 bases are TGTGCCAGCAGCTTAGTGGTGAACACTGAAGCTTTCTTT. Protein sequence: CASSLVVNTEAFF.